Detailed here is one TCR beta chain. The antigen is unknown. V lost 0 bases, J lost 6 bases, and 5 bases stayed unmatched. The germline CDR1 and CDR2 sequences are SGDLS and YYNGEE. The CDR3 covers 15 residues. Generated by immunoSEQ multiplex PCR, the TCRdb table keeps only in-frame clones and is missing some. The profile shows around 120,000 clones, around 89% of them singletons. The sample originates from a study of T cell responses to AZD1222 COVID-19 vaccine. Overall study results and limits: Only a handful of AZD1222 recipients, more than 5 in all, had baseline seropositivity. White British people made up most donors, females outnumbered males, and clonal diversity was possibly underestimated. Repertoires were sampled only after the peak T cell response.

Here the sequenced sample was peripheral blood, taken 28 days after the second AZD1222 dose. The chain joins TRBV9 to TRBJ1-4; TRBD1 matches 7 bases. The sequence was obtained from an adult who received the AZD1222 COVID-19 vaccine. In DNA, the CDR3 is TGTGCCAGCAGCGTAGCCGGGGACAGCTATGAAAAACTGTTTTTT. This codes for CASSVAGDSYEKLFF.